A selection of T cell receptor beta chains follows, all from one sample in a study of T cell responses to AZD1222 COVID-19 vaccine. TCRdb's copy holds only in-frame clones and misses some; the assay was immunoSEQ multiplex PCR. The table lists 150,000 or so clones, about 92% of them singletons. The specimen comprised peripheral blood, sampled 28 days after the second AZD1222 dose. Receptors originate from an adult who received the AZD1222 COVID-19 vaccine. The CDR3 runs from the conserved cysteine through the conserved F or W. A D gene is named only where the DNA matches it firmly. Size is stated for part of the rows, as once, few or many counts, or as a class when the clone is expanded.

j_call clone_size v_call d_call cdr3_nt cdr3_aa
TRBJ1-2 . TRBV19 TRBD1 TGTGCCAGTAGTGGTCAGGGGGCCGGCTATGGCTACACCTTC CASSGQGAGYGYTF
TRBJ1-6 . TRBV19 . TGTGCCAGTAGTCTCAACACCCCCGGGGGGAGTTCACCCCTCCACTTT CASSLNTPGGSSPLHF
TRBJ2-7 . TRBV10-3 TRBD1 TGTGCCATCAGTGAGTCGCAGGGGGCGCGGTTTGCGTACTTC CAISESQGARFAYF
TRBJ1-5 . TRBV19 . TGTGCCAGTAGTATTCAGTTTACCGTGCAGCCCCAGCATTTT CASSIQFTVQPQHF
TRBJ2-7 . TRBV21-1 . TGTGCCAGCAGCAAACCCCACCCTGGACAGGGGGACCCTCATGAGCAGTACTTC CASSKPHPGQGDPHEQYF
TRBJ2-2 once TRBV19 . TGTGCCAGTAGAAGAGGGGGGACGAACACCGGGGAGCTGTTTTTT CASRRGGTNTGELFF
TRBJ1-1 . TRBV7-3 . TGTGCCAGCAGCCCTGGACAGAACACTGAAGCTTTCTTT CASSPGQNTEAFF
TRBJ1-2 . TRBV10-3 . TGTGCCATCAGATTCGGGACTGATTATGGCTACACCTTC CAIRFGTDYGYTF
TRBJ2-1 . TRBV5-4 . TGTGCCAGCAGCTTGGGAGGAGTGGGGCGGGGCGATGAGCAGTTCTTC CASSLGGVGRGDEQFF
TRBJ1-6 . TRBV5-1 . TGCGCCAGCAGCGGGGGAGGGACGCAGAGCTCCTATAATTCACCCCTCCACTTT CASSGGGTQSSYNSPLHF
TRBJ2-3 . TRBV6-5 . TGTGCCATCAGGACAGCCCTTGACGCAGATACGCAGTATTTT CAIRTALDADTQYF
TRBJ2-7 . TRBV4-1 TRBD1 TGCGCCAGCAGCATTGCGACAGGGGCTCCCTACGAGCAGTACTTC CASSIATGAPYEQYF
TRBJ2-3 . TRBV11-3 TRBD1 TGTGCCAGCAGCAGAAGACAGGGGGGCACAGATACGCAGTATTTT CASSRRQGGTDTQYF
TRBJ2-1 . TRBV2 . TGTGCCAGCAGTGAGCAACATATTTCGTACAATGAGCAGTTCTTC CASSEQHISYNEQFF
TRBJ1-2 . TRBV5-4 TRBD1 TGTGCCAGCAGCTCAGGACAGGGGTCAGCCTATGGCTACACCTTC CASSSGQGSAYGYTF
TRBJ1-2 . TRBV7-9 . TGTGCCAGCAGTCGCGAGTTACGCGGCTACACCTTC CASSRELRGYTF
TRBJ2-3 once TRBV3-1/TRBV3-2 . TGTGCCAGCAGCCATCAGGGCCTACTAACGGATACGCAGTATTTT CASSHQGLLTDTQYF
TRBJ1-2 . TRBV6-4 TRBD1 TGTGCCAGCAGCCGGGACAGGGGCACCGGGGGTTATGGCTACACCTTC CASSRDRGTGGYGYTF
TRBJ1-1 few TRBV18 TRBD1 TGTGCCAGCTCATCAAGACAGGGGTCGAACACTGAAGCTTTCTTT CASSSRQGSNTEAFF
TRBJ1-3 . TRBV7-9 . TGTGCCAGCATCCGGGGGCCCTACTCTGGAAACACCATATATTTT CASIRGPYSGNTIYF
TRBJ1-5 . TRBV4-1 . TGCGCCAGCAGCCAAGAAGATTTGGGTGAACGGAACAATCAGCCCCAGCATTTT CASSQEDLGERNNQPQHF
TRBJ1-3 . TRBV30 . TGTGCCTGGAGTGTACGAAACACCATATATTTT CAWSVRNTIYF
TRBJ2-7 . TRBV21-1 . TGTGCCATGTGGGGCATGCACGAGCAGTACTTC CAMWGMHEQYF
TRBJ1-5 . TRBV7-9 TRBD1 TGTGCCAGCAGCGGTCGGGACAGTGAGATCCATCAGCCCCAGCATTTT CASSGRDSEIHQPQHF
TRBJ2-7 few TRBV6-4 . TGTGCCAGCAGTCCCCCATGGGGCTCCTACGAGCAGTACTTC CASSPPWGSYEQYF
TRBJ2-7 . TRBV3-1/TRBV3-2 . TGTGCCACCTCAGACAGCTCCTACGAGCAGTACTTC CATSDSSYEQYF
TRBJ2-7 few TRBV6-2/TRBV6-3 . TGTGCCAGCAGTTACCCGGCCGAGCAGTACTTC CASSYPAEQYF
TRBJ2-7 . TRBV5-6 . TGTGCCAGCAGCGCGGTCTACGAGCAGTACTTC CASSAVYEQYF
TRBJ2-2 . TRBV5-1 TRBD2 TGCGCCAGCAGCCGGGGACTAGCGGGAGGGATTATCACCGGGGAGCTGTTTTTT CASSRGLAGGIITGELFF
TRBJ2-5 . TRBV3-1/TRBV3-2 TRBD2 TGTGCCAGCAGCCTTCCAACCGGGACTAACGGGACCCAGTACTTC CASSLPTGTNGTQYF
TRBJ2-7 . TRBV5-1 TRBD1 TGCGCCAGCAGTAAAGGTGGACAGGGGAAAGTCGAGCAGTACTTC CASSKGGQGKVEQYF